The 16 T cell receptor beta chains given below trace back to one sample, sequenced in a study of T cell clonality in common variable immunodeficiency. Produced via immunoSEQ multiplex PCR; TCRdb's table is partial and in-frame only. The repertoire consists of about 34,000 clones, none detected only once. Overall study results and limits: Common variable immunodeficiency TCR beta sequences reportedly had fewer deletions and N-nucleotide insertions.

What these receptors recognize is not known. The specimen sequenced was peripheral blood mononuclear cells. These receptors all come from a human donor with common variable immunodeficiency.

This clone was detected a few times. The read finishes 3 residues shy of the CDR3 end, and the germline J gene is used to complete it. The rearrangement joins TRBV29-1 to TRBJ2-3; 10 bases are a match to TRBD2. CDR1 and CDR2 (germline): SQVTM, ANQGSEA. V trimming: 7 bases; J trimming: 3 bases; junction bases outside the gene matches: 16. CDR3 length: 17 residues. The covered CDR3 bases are TGCAGCGCTGTAAGCGGGAGGGGCTTCCGCTGGACAGATACG. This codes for CSAVSGRGFRWTDT. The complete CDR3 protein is CSAVSGRGFRWTDTQYF.

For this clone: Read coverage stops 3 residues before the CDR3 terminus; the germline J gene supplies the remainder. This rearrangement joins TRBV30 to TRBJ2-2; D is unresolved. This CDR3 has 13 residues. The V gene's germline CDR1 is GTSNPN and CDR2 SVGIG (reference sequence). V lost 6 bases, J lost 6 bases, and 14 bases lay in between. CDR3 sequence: CACRLRRAGELFF. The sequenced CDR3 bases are TGTGCCTGTCGGCTTAGAAGGGCCGGGGAG.

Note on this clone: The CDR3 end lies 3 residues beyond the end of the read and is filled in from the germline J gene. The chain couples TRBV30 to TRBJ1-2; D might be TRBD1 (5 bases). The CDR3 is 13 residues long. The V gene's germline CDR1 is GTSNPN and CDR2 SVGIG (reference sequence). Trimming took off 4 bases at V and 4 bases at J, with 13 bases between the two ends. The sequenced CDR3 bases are TGTGCCTGGACCACAGGTTGGGGCTATGGC. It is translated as CAWTTGWGYG. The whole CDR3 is CAWTTGWGYGYTF.

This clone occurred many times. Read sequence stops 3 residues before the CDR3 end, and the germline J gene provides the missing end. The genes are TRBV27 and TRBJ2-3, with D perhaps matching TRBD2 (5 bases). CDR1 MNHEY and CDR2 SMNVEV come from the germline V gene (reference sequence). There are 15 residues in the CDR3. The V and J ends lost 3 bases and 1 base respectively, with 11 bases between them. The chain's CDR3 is CASSFGISGTDTQYF. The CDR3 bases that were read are TGTGCCAGCAGTTTTGGGATTAGCGGCACAGATACG.

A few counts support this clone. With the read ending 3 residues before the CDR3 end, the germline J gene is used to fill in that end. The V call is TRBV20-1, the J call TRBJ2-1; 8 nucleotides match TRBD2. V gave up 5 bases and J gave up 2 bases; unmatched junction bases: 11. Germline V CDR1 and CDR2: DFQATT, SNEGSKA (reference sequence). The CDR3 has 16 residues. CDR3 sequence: CSAGRGEREPYNEQFF. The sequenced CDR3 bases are TGCAGTGCTGGGAGGGGCGAGCGGGAGCCCTACAATGAG.

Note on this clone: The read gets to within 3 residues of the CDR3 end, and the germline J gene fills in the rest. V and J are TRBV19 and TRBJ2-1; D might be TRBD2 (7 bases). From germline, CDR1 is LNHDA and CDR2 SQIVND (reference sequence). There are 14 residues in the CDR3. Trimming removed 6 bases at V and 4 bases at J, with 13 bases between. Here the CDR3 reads CASRLGGRYNEQFF. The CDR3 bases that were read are TGTGCCAGTAGACTCGGGGGGCGATACAATGAG.

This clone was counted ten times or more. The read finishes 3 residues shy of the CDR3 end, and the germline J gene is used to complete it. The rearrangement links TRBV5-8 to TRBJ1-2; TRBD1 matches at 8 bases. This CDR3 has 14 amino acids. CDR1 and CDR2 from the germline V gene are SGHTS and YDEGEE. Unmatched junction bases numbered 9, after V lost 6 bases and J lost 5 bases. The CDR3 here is CASTLGTGPYGYTF. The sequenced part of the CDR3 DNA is TGTGCCAGCACACTGGGGACAGGCCCTTATGGC.

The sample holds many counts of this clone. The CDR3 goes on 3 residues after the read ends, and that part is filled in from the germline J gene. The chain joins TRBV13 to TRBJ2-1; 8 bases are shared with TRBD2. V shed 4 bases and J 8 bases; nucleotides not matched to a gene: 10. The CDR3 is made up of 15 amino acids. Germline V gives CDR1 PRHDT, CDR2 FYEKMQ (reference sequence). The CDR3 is CASSYYGSGTDEQFF. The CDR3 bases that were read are TGTGCCAGCAGCTATTACGGTAGCGGGACCGATGAG. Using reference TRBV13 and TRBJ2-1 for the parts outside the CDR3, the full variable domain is AAGVIQSPRHLIKEKRETATLKCYPIPRHDTVYWYQQGPGQDPQFLISFYEKMQSDKGSIPDRFSAQQFSDYHSELNMSSLELGDSALYFCASSYYGSGTDEQFFGPGTRLTVL.

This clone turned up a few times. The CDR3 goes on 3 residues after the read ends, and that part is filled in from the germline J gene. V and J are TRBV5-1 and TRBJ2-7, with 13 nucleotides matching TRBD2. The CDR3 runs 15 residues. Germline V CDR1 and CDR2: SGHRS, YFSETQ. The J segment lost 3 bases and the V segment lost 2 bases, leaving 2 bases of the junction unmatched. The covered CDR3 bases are TGCGCCAGCAGCTTTTGGACTAGCGGGAGCTACGAG. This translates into CASSFWTSGSYE. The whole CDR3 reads CASSFWTSGSYEQYF. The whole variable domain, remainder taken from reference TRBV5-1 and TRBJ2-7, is KAGVTQTPRYLIKTRGQQVTLSCSPISGHRSVSWYQQTPGQGLQFLFEYFSETQRNKGNFPGRFSGRQFSNSRSEMNVSTLELGDSALYLCASSFWTSGSYEQYFGPGTRLTVT.

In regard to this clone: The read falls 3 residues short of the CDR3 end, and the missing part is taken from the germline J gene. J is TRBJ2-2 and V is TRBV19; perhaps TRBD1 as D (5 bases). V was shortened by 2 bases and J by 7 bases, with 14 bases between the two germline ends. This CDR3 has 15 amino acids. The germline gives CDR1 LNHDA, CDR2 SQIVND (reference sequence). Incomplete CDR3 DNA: TGTGCCAGTAGTATAAAAGGGGCGAGGATCGGGGAG. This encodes CASSIKGARIGE. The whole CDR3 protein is CASSIKGARIGELFF.

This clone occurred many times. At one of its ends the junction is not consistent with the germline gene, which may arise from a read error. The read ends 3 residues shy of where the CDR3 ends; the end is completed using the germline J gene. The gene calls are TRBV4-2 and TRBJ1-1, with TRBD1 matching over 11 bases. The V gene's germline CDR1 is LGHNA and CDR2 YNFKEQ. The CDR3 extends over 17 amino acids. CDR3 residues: CASSQASTGTGGWAAFF. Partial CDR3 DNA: TGCGCCAGCAGCCAAGCATCAACCGGGACAGGGGGGTGGGCA.

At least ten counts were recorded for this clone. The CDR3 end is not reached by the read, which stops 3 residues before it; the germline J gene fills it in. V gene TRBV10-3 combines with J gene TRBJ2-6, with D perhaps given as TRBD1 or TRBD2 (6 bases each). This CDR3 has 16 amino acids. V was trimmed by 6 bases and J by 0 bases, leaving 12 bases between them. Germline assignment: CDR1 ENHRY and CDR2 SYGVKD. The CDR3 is CAISEGGSSGANVLTF. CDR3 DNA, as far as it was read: TGTGCCATCAGCGAGGGGGGCAGCTCTGGGGCCAACGTC.

CDR3 loop: CASKRTSGRTYNEQFF. CDR3 DNA, as far as it was read: TGTGCCAGTAAACGAACTAGCGGGAGAACCTACAATGAG. The chain links TRBV19 to TRBJ2-1; 11 positions agree with TRBD2. The sequence runs out 3 residues before the end of the CDR3; the remainder is reconstructed from the germline J gene. This CDR3 comprises 16 residues. Losses at the gene ends were 7 bases for V and 2 bases for J; bases not matched to a gene: 7. The germline V gene encodes CDR1 LNHDA and CDR2 SQIVND (reference sequence).

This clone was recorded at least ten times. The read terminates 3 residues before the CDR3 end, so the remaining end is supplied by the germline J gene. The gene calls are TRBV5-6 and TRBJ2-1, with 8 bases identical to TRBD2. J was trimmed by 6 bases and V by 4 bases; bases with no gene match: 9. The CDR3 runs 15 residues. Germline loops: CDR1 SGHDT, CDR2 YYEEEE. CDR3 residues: CASSRPPGLGNEQFF. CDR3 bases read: TGTGCCAGCAGCCGACCCCCGGGACTAGGCAATGAG. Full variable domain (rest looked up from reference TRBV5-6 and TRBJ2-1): DAGVTQSPTHLIKTRGQQVTLRCSPKSGHDTVSWYQQALGQGPQFIFQYYEEEERQRGNFPDRFSGHQFPNYSSELNVNALLLGDSALYLCASSRPPGLGNEQFFGPGTRLTVL.

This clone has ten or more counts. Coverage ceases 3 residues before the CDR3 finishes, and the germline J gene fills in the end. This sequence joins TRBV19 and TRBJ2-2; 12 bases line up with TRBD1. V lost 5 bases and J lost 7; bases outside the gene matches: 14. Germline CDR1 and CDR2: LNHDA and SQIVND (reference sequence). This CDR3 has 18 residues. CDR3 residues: CASSHFHGDRGRSGELFF. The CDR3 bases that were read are TGTGCCAGTAGTCATTTTCATGGGGACAGGGGGCGAAGCGGGGAG.

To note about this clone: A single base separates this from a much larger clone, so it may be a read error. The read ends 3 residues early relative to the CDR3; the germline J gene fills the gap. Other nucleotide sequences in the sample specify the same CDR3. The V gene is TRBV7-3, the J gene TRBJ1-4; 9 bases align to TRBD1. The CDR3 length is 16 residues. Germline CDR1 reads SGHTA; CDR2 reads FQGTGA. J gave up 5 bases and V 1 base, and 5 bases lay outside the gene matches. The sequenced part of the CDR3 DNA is TGTGCCAGCAGCTTAATCGGGACAGGGCTGAATGAAAAA. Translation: CASSLIGTGLNEK. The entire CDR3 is CASSLIGTGLNEKLFF.